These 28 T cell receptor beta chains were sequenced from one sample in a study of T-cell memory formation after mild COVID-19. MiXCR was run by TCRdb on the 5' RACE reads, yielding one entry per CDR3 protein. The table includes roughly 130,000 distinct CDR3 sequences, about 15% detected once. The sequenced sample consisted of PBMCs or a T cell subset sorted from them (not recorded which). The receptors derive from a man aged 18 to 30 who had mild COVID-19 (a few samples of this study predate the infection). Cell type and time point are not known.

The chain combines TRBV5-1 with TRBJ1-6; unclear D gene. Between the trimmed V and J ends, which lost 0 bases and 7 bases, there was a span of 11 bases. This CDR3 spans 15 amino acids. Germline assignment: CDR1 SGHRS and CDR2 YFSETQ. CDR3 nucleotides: TGCGCCAGCAGCTTGGCCGACACTGGGAATTCACCCCTCCACTTT. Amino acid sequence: CASSLADTGNSPLHF.

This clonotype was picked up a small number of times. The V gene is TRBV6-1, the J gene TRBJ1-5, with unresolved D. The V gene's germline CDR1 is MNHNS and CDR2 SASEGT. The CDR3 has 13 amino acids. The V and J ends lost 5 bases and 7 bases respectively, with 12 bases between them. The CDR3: CASSTHPQQPQHF. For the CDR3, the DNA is TGTGCCAGCAGTACCCACCCCCAACAGCCCCAGCATTTT.

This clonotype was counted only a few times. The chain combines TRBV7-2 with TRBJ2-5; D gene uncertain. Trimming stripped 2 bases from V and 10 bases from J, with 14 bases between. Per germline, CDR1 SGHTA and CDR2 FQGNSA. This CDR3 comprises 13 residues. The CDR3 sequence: CASSLPKGWDQYF. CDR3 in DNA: TGTGCCAGCAGCTTACCCAAAGGTTGGGACCAGTACTTC.

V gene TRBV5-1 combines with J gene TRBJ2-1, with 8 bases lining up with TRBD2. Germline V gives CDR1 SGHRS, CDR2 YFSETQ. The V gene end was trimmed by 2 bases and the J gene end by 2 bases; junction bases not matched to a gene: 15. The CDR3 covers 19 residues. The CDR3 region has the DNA TGCGCCAGCAGCTTCGTGATGGGAGTTGCGGGGGGCCCCTACAATGAGCAGTTCTTC. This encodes CASSFVMGVAGGPYNEQFF.

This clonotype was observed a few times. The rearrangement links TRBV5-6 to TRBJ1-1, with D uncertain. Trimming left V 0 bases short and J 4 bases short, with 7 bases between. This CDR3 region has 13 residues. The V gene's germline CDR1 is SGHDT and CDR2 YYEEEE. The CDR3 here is CASSLVEGTEAFF. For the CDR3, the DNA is TGTGCCAGCAGCTTGGTTGAGGGCACTGAAGCTTTCTTT.

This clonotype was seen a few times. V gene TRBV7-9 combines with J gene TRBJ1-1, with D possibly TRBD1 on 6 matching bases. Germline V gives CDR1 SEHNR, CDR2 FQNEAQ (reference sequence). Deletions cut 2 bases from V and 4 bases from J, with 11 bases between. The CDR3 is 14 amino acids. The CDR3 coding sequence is TGTGCCAGCAGCTTACAGGGGATCAGCACTGAAGCTTTCTTT. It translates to CASSLQGISTEAFF.

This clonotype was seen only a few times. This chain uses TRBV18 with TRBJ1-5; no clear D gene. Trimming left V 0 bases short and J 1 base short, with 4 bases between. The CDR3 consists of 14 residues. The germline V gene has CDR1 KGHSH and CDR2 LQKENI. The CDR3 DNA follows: TGTGCCAGCTCACCACCGTCCAGCAATCAGCCCCAGCATTTT. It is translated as CASSPPSSNQPQHF.

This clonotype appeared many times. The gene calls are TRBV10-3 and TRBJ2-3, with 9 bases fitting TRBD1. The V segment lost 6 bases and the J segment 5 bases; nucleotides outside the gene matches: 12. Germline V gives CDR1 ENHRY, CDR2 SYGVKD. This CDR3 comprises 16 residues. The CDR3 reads CAIRPTSTGGRDTQYF. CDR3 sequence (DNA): TGTGCCATCAGGCCAACCTCGACAGGGGGGAGAGATACGCAGTATTTT.

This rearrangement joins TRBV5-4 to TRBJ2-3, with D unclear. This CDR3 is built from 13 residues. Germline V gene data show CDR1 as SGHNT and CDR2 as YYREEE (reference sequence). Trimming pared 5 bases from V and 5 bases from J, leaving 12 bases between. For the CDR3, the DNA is TGTGCCAGCAGTACGGACGCCCGAGATACGCAGTATTTT. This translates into CASSTDARDTQYF.

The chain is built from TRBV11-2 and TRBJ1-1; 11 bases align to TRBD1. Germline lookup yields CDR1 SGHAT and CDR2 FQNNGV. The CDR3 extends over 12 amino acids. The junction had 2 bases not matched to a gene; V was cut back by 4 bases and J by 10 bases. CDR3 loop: CASSSDRGRAFF. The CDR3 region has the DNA TGTGCCAGCAGCTCGGACAGGGGGCGAGCTTTCTTT.

The CDR3 sequence: CASSQRGQALTGELFF. Written as DNA, the CDR3 is TGCGCCAGCAGCCAAAGGGGACAGGCACTCACCGGGGAGCTGTTTTTT. This chain links TRBV4-1 with TRBJ2-2, with 8 bases that match TRBD1. V dropped 2 bases and J dropped 4; count of bases not matched to a gene: 6. CDR1 is MGHRA and CDR2 is YSYEKL in the germline V gene. The CDR3 is 16 amino acids.

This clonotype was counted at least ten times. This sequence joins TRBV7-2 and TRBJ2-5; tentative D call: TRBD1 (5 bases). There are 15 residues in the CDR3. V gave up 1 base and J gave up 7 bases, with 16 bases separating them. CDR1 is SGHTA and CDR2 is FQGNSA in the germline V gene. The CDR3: CASSLVGAARGTQYF. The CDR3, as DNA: TGTGCCAGCAGCTTAGTTGGGGCAGCAAGAGGGACCCAGTACTTC.

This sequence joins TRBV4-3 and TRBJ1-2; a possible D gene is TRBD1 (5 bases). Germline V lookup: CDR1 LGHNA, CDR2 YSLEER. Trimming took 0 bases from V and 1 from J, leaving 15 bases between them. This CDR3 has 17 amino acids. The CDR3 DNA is TGCGCCAGCAGCCAAGATCGGTCAGGGTCCCTTAACTATGGCTACACCTTC. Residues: CASSQDRSGSLNYGYTF.

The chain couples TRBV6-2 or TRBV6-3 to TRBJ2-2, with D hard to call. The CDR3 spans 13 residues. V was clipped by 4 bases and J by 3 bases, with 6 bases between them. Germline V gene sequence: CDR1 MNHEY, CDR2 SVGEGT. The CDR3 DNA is TGTGCCAGCAGTTTAATATACACCGGGGAGCTGTTTTTT. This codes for CASSLIYTGELFF.

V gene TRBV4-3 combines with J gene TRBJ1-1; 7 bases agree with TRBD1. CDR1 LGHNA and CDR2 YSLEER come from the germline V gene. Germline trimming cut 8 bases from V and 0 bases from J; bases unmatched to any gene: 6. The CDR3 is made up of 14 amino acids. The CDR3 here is CASRSDRVNTEAFF. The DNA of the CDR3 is TGCGCCAGCCGATCTGACAGGGTGAACACTGAAGCTTTCTTT.

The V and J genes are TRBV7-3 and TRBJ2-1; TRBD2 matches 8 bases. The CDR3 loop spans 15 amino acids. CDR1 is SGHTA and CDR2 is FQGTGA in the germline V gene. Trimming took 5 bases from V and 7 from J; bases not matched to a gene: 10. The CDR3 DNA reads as TGTGCCAGCAGCCCCCACCCGGGGGGGCGGAATGAGCAGTTCTTC. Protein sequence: CASSPHPGGRNEQFF.

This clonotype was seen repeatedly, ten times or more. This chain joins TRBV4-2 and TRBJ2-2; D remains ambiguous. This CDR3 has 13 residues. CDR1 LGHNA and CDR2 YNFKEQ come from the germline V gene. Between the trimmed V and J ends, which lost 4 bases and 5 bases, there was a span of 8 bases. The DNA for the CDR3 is TGTGCCAGCAGCCTCCTAGGAACCGGGGAGCTGTTTTTT. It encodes CASSLLGTGELFF.

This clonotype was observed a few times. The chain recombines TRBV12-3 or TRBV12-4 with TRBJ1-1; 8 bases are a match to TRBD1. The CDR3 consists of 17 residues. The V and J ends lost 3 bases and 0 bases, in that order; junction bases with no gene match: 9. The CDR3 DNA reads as TGTGCCAGCAGTTTCAGGGGGCGGGGTCTTGTGAACACTGAAGCTTTCTTT. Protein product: CASSFRGRGLVNTEAFF.

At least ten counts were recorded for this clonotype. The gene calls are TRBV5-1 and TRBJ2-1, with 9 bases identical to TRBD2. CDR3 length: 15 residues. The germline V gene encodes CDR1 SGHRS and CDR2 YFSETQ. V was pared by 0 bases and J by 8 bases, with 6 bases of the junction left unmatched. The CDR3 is CASSLGGGALDEQFF. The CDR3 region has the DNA TGCGCCAGCAGCTTGGGCGGGGGGGCTTTGGATGAGCAGTTCTTC.

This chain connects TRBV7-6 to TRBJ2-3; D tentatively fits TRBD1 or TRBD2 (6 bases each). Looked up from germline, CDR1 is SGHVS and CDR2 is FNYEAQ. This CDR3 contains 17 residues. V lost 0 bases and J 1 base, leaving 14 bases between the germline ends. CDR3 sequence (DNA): TGTGCCAGCAGCTTAGCCCTAACGGGGGCGGGCACAGATACGCAGTATTTT. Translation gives CASSLALTGAGTDTQYF.

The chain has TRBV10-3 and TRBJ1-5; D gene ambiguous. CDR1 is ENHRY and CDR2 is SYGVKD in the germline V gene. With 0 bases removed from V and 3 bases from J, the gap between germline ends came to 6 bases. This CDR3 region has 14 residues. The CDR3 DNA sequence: TGTGCCATCAGTGAGTCGAAGGTCAATCAGCCCCAGCATTTT. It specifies CAISESKVNQPQHF.

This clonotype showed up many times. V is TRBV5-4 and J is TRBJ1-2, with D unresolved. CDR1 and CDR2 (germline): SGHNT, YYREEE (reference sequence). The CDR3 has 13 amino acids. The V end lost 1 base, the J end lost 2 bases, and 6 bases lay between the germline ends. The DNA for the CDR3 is TGTGCCAGCAGCTTGCGGCAGAACTATGGCTACACCTTC. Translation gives CASSLRQNYGYTF.

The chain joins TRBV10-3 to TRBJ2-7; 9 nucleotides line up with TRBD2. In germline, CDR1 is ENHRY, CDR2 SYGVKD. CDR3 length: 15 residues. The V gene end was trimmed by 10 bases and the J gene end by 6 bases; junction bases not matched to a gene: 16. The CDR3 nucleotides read TGTGCCAGTAGCGGGGGCCCCCTTAAAACATCCGAGCAGTACGTC. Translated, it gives CASSGGPLKTSEQYV.

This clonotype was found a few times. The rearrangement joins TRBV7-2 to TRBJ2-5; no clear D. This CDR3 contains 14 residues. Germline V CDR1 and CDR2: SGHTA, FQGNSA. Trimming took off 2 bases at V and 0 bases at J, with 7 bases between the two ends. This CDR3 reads CASSLQVNQETQYF. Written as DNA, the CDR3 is TGTGCCAGCAGCTTACAGGTCAACCAAGAGACCCAGTACTTC.

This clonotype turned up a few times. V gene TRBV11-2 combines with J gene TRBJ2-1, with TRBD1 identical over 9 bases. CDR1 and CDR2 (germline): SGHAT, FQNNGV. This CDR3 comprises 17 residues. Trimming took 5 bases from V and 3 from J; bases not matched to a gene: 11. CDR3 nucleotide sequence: TGTGCCAGCAGCCCGAGGAGGACAGGGGCGATCTACAATGAGCAGTTCTTC. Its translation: CASSPRRTGAIYNEQFF.

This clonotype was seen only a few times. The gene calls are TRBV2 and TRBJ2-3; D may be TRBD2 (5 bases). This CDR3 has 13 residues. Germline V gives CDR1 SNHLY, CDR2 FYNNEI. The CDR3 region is CVREDPSTDTQYF. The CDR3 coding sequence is TGTGTACGGGAAGACCCTAGCACAGATACGCAGTATTTT.

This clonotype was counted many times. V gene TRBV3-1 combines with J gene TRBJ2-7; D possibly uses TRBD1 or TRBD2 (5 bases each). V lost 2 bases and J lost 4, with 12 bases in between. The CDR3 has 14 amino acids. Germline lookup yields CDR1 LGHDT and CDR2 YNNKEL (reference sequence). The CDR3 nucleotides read TGTGCCAGCAGCCAAACCGGGGCGGTATACGAGCAGTACTTC. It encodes CASSQTGAVYEQYF.

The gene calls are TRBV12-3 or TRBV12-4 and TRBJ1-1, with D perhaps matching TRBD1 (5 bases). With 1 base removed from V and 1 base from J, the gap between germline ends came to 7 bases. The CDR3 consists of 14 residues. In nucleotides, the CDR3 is TGTGCCAGCAGTTTAGACAGGCAGAACACTGAAGCTTTCTTT. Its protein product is CASSLDRQNTEAFF.